One and the same sample provided the 15 T cell receptor beta chains below, sequenced in a study of Ad26.COV2.S vaccination and SARS-CoV-2 variants. Treatment described: approximately 18 received Ad26.COV2.S at low or high dose, single or two shots; about 5 received placebo; per-sample allocation not given. Samples came from day 63 after the first vaccine or placebo injection. Clones were sequenced by immunoSEQ multiplex PCR, and TCRdb holds only the in-frame ones, with some missing. The data show some 320,000 clones, around 84% seen once. The sample consisted of peripheral blood, taken in a trial of Ad26.COV2.S vaccine versus placebo. The receptors stem from a person between 18 and 59 years old who received the Ad26.COV2.S COVID-19 vaccine or a placebo.

The rearrangement joins TRBV25-1 to TRBJ2-1; TRBD2 matches at 9 bases. Trimming took 4 bases from V and 9 from J; bases not matched to a gene: 7. Germline CDR1 reads MGHDK; CDR2 reads SYGVNS. The CDR3 length is 14 residues. CDR3 amino acids: CASSGSGGQVEQFF. As DNA, the CDR3 is TGTGCCAGCAGTGGGAGCGGGGGGCAGGTTGAGCAGTTCTTC.

This chain links TRBV4-1 with TRBJ1-3, with 7 bases lining up with TRBD1. Losses at the gene ends were 1 base for V and 0 bases for J; bases not matched to a gene: 6. Germline V lookup: CDR1 MGHRA, CDR2 YSYEKL. The CDR3 spans 17 residues. For the CDR3, the DNA is TGCGCCAGCAGCCAAGGACAGGGACCTCTCTCTGGAAACACCATATATTTT. Translation: CASSQGQGPLSGNTIYF.

The chain links TRBV10-1 to TRBJ2-1, with 10 nucleotides matching TRBD2. After removal of 0 bases from V and 7 bases from J, the junction contained 6 bases not matched to a gene. The V gene's germline CDR1 is WNHNN and CDR2 SYGVQD (reference sequence). This CDR3 is built from 16 residues. CDR3 region: CASSESGSGGINEQFF. CDR3 nucleotides: TGCGCCAGCAGTGAGTCGGGTAGCGGGGGGATAAATGAGCAGTTCTTC.

The chain uses TRBV10-3 and TRBJ1-2; 7 positions match TRBD1. V dropped 4 bases and J dropped 4; count of bases not matched to a gene: 6. Germline CDR1 and CDR2: ENHRY and SYGVKD. The CDR3 loop spans 14 amino acids. CDR3 sequence reads: CAISGRGRSYGYTF. The DNA of the CDR3 is TGTGCCATCAGTGGAAGGGGGCGCTCCTATGGCTACACCTTC.

The rearrangement links TRBV28 to TRBJ2-5; the match to TRBD1 covers 7 bases. Germline V lookup: CDR1 MDHEN, CDR2 SYDVKM. This CDR3 region has 16 residues. V gave up 1 base and J gave up 3 bases; unmatched junction bases: 8. The CDR3 DNA is TGTGCCAGCAGTTTATACGGCCAGGGGGACAAAGAGACCCAGTACTTC. Its translation is CASSLYGQGDKETQYF.

On this clone: Other DNA sequences within the sample encode an identical CDR3. This sequence joins TRBV12-3 or TRBV12-4 and TRBJ1-2; D not resolved. CDR3 length equals 13 residues. V lost 1 base and J lost 4, with 7 bases in between. DNA of the CDR3: TGTGCCAGCAGTTTAGGCGGCGGCTATGGCTACACCTTC. This codes for CASSLGGGYGYTF.

This chain uses TRBV6-2 or TRBV6-3 with TRBJ2-7; TRBD1 aligns across 9 bases. The junction had 13 bases not matched to a gene; V was cut back by 5 bases and J by 2 bases. The germline V gene encodes CDR1 MNHEY and CDR2 SVGEGT. The CDR3 length is 17 residues. The CDR3 coding sequence is TGTGCCAGCAGTACTCACGCCCGGGGACAGGGAACCTACGAGCAGTACTTC. Its protein is CASSTHARGQGTYEQYF.

This chain joins TRBV19 and TRBJ2-1, with TRBD1 as a possible D gene (6 bases). Trimming took off 4 bases at V and 1 base at J, with 17 bases between the two ends. Germline-derived CDR1 and CDR2 are LNHDA and SQIVND (reference sequence). The CDR3 is 17 residues long. The CDR3 DNA is TGTGCCAGTAGTACCCTACAGGGCTCAGGGTCCTACAATGAGCAGTTCTTC. This sequence encodes CASSTLQGSGSYNEQFF.

V is TRBV3-1 (or the pseudogene TRBV3-2) and J is TRBJ1-4; TRBD1 matches at 9 bases. Per germline, CDR1 LGHDT and CDR2 YNNKEL (reference sequence). This CDR3 contains 15 residues. Trimming removed 4 bases from V and 3 bases from J; junction bases left unmatched: 3. The CDR3 region has the DNA TGTGCCAGCAGCCGCAGACAGGGGGCTAATGAAAAACTGTTTTTT. This sequence encodes CASSRRQGANEKLFF.

The gene calls are TRBV28 and TRBJ1-5; D gene unclear. The V end was cut by 3 bases, the J end by 3 bases, with 3 bases between. Germline V CDR1 and CDR2: MDHEN, SYDVKM. The CDR3 sequence is 12 residues long. CDR3 DNA sequence: TGTGCCAGCAGTTTTGACAATCAGCCCCAGCATTTT. Its translation: CASSFDNQPQHF.

The genes are TRBV12-3 or TRBV12-4 and TRBJ1-5, with a tentative D call TRBD1 (5 bases). The CDR3 totals 13 residues. The V end was cut by 3 bases, the J end by 5 bases, with 8 bases between. The CDR3 nucleotides are TGTGCCAGCAGTTTCACGACAGATCAGCCCCAGCATTTT. Translation: CASSFTTDQPQHF.

This clone was counted between two and nine times. The CDR3 loop is CASSPRDSGYGYTF. As DNA, the CDR3 is TGTGCCAGCAGCCCCAGGGATTCGGGCTATGGCTACACCTTC. The V call is TRBV9, the J call TRBJ1-2, with a weak D call TRBD1 (5 bases). V dropped 4 bases and J dropped 4 bases, with 14 bases sitting between them. In germline, CDR1 is SGDLS, CDR2 YYNGEE. The CDR3 totals 14 residues.

A few counts support this clone. J is TRBJ1-2 and V is TRBV2, with 12 bases fitting TRBD1. The CDR3 has 15 amino acids. Germline values: CDR1 SNHLY, CDR2 FYNNEI. V lost 6 bases, J lost 7 bases, and 9 bases stayed unmatched. In DNA, the CDR3 is TGTGCCAGCAGCGACAGCCGGGACAGGGGGCCTGGCTACACCTTC. Translated: CASSDSRDRGPGYTF.

This chain joins TRBV5-5 and TRBJ2-5; D is unclear. The ends were cut back, 0 bases at V and 0 bases at J, with 3 bases in the middle. In germline, CDR1 is SGHKS, CDR2 YYEKEE (reference sequence). The CDR3 has 13 residues. For the CDR3, the DNA is TGTGCCAGCAGCTTGGGGGACCAAGAGACCCAGTACTTC. This encodes CASSLGDQETQYF.

This chain connects TRBV7-7 to TRBJ2-7, with TRBD1 matching 10 bases. There are 17 residues in the CDR3. Germline values: CDR1 SSHAT, CDR2 FNYEAQ (reference sequence). Trimming cost V 1 base and J 1 base; bases outside gene matches: 7. CDR3 protein: CASSLGKSGQGSYEQYF. The CDR3 nucleotides are TGTGCCAGCAGCTTAGGTAAGTCGGGACAGGGGTCCTACGAGCAGTACTTC.